What follows are 7 T cell receptor beta chains derived from one specimen sequenced in a study of blood T cell repertoires in COVID-19 (dated by TCRdb to the early 2020s). The library relied on the immunoSEQ multiplex PCR assay. In its TCRdb copy, this immuneACCESS table keeps in-frame sequences only and misses some clones. Where compared with another copy, unresolved V genes explain less than half of these, and the others have no known cause. In all, the sample holds fewer than 250,000 clones, and about 81% of those were seen once. The ten largest account for 3.2% of the sample. The sequencing input was PBMCs or T cells enriched from blood (not recorded which). Source of these receptors: a woman in her twenties or thirties who had recovered from COVID-19.

The rearrangement links TRBV5-1 to TRBJ1-1; 9 bases line up with TRBD1. The V gene's germline CDR1 is SGHRS and CDR2 YFSETQ. The CDR3 covers 15 residues. V shed 4 bases and J 4 bases; nucleotides not matched to a gene: 8. CDR3 region: CASSRSTGGGTEAFF. The CDR3 region has the DNA TGCGCCAGCAGCCGATCGACAGGGGGTGGCACTGAAGCTTTCTTT.

The V and J genes are TRBV24-1 and TRBJ1-5; D uncertain. The CDR3 runs 14 residues. Per the germline V gene, CDR1 is KGHDR and CDR2 is SFDVKD. V gave up 4 bases and J gave up 2 bases, with 8 bases separating them. The CDR3 protein is CATSDLGRNQPQHF. In DNA, the CDR3 is TGTGCCACCAGTGACCTCGGTCGCAATCAGCCCCAGCATTTT.

V is TRBV28 and J is TRBJ1-1; 10 bases line up with TRBD1. The CDR3 is made up of 15 amino acids. Germline-derived CDR1 and CDR2 are MDHEN and SYDVKM. Trimming at V came to 5 bases and at J to 4 bases, leaving 7 bases not matched to a gene. The CDR3 coding sequence is TGTGCCAGCAGTCCCTGGACAGGGGGGGGCACTGAAGCTTTCTTT. Its translation: CASSPWTGGGTEAFF.

This clone showed up just a few times. The CDR3 DNA is TGTGCCATCAGTGCGTCCCGCAGGGACAATCAGCCCCAGCATTTT. It translates to CAISASRRDNQPQHF. J is TRBJ1-5 and V is TRBV10-3, with D tentatively TRBD1 (5 bases). The CDR3 has 15 amino acids. V lost 4 bases to trimming and J lost 3 bases, with 13 bases between them. The germline CDR1 and CDR2 sequences are ENHRY and SYGVKD.

The chain links TRBV18 to TRBJ1-4; D may be TRBD1 (6 bases). CDR1 and CDR2 (germline): KGHSH, LQKENI. Trimming stripped 5 bases from V and 8 bases from J, with 15 bases between. The CDR3 contains 14 residues. The CDR3 loop is CASSVTGSYEKLFF. In nucleotides, the CDR3 is TGTGCCAGCTCAGTAACAGGGAGTTACGAAAAACTGTTTTTT.

The chain has TRBV15 and TRBJ2-7; a weak D match, TRBD1 (5 bases). The CDR3 spans 13 residues. In germline, CDR1 is LNHNV, CDR2 YYDKDF (reference sequence). V lost 0 bases and J 6 bases, leaving 9 bases between the germline ends. The CDR3 DNA reads TGTGCCACCAGCAGAGATGGGGCTGGCGAGCAGTACGTC. It codes for CATSRDGAGEQYV.

The chain employs TRBV7-8 and TRBJ1-4; 8 nucleotides align to TRBD1. V lost 5 bases, J lost 3 bases, and 2 bases stayed unmatched. This CDR3 region has 14 residues. Germline CDR1 reads SGHVS; CDR2 reads FQNEAQ. CDR3 sequence (DNA): TGTGCCAGCAGCCTGGACAGGGCTAATGAAAAACTGTTTTTT. Its translation is CASSLDRANEKLFF.